The 13 T cell receptor beta chains below all came from one sample that was sequenced in a study of CD4 T cells in relation to SARS-CoV-2 and coronaviruses. Sequenced by immunoSEQ multiplex PCR; TCRdb stores in-frame clones only, minus some. The sample carries approximately 60,000 clones, under 95% recorded once. The sequenced sample was naive CD4+ T cells from PBMCs. Subset of the sample: naive CD4+ T cells isolated by negative enrichment. These receptors were obtained from an adult with COVID-19.

The chain recombines TRBV7-9 with TRBJ2-5; no definite D call. V lost 1 base and J 2 bases, leaving 11 bases between the germline ends. CDR1 is SEHNR and CDR2 is FQNEAQ in the germline V gene (reference sequence). The CDR3 length is 15 residues. CDR3 amino acids: CASSLGWSEQETQYF. DNA of the CDR3: TGTGCCAGCAGCTTAGGTTGGTCAGAACAAGAGACCCAGTACTTC.

The chain couples TRBV6-6 to TRBJ2-1, with 10 nucleotides matching TRBD1. V shed 6 bases, J shed 5 bases, and the junction held 7 bases outside the gene matches. From germline, CDR1 is MNHNY and CDR2 SVGAGI (reference sequence). The CDR3 contains 15 residues. The CDR3 sequence: CASSSPGTGDNEQFF. In DNA form, the CDR3 reads TGTGCCAGCAGCTCTCCCGGGACAGGGGACAATGAGCAGTTCTTC.

The chain uses TRBV3-1 (or the pseudogene TRBV3-2) and TRBJ1-2; D is ambiguous. Germline CDR1 and CDR2: LGHDT and YNNKEL (reference sequence). CDR3 length: 13 amino acids. Trimming shortened V by 3 bases and J by 6 bases, and 11 bases separated the two germline ends. CDR3 in amino acids: CASSHRTGDGYTF. In nucleotides, the CDR3 is TGTGCCAGCAGCCACCGCACCGGAGATGGCTACACCTTC.

This clone was observed a single time. The J gene is TRBJ2-7, the V gene TRBV19, with TRBD1 matching over 9 bases. Germline CDR1 and CDR2: LNHDA and SQIVND (reference sequence). Trimming removed 4 bases from V and 3 bases from J; junction bases left unmatched: 1. The CDR3 is 13 amino acids. The CDR3 DNA is TGTGCCAGTAGTAGACAGGGGGGCTACGAGCAGTACTTC. Amino acid sequence: CASSRQGGYEQYF. Looking up the rest from reference TRBV19 and TRBJ2-7 gives the full variable domain: DGGITQSPKYLFRKEGQNVTLSCEQNLNHDAMYWYRQDPGQGLRLIYYSQIVNDFQKGDIAEGYSVSREKKESFPLTVTSAQKNPTAFYLCASSRQGGYEQYFGPGTRLTVT.

The chain uses TRBV4-3 and TRBJ2-5; D may be TRBD1 or TRBD2 (5 bases each). Germline lookup yields CDR1 LGHNA and CDR2 YSLEER. The V gene lost 0 bases and the J gene lost 6 bases, with 11 bases spanning the gap. This CDR3 region has 14 residues. CDR3 protein: CASSQDRGVQTQYF. As DNA, the CDR3 is TGCGCCAGCAGCCAAGATCGAGGGGTCCAGACCCAGTACTTC.

The chain has TRBV7-8 and TRBJ2-2; D might be TRBD2 (5 bases). Germline-derived CDR1 and CDR2 are SGHVS and FQNEAQ. The CDR3 has 13 amino acids. The ends were cut back, 5 bases at V and 7 bases at J, with 11 bases in the middle. CDR3 nucleotides: TGTGCCAGCAGCCGTACTAGTTTCGGGGAGCTGTTTTTT. This translates into CASSRTSFGELFF.

The chain carries TRBV5-4 and TRBJ2-5, with 9 nucleotides matching TRBD2. The CDR3 loop spans 13 amino acids. The ends lost 5 bases at V and 2 bases at J; junction bases unmatched: 1. Looked up from germline, CDR1 is SGHNT and CDR2 is YYREEE (reference sequence). The DNA for the CDR3 is TGTGCCAGCAGGACTAGCGGACAAGAGACCCAGTACTTC. Residues: CASRTSGQETQYF.

The V and J genes are TRBV19 and TRBJ2-7; possibly TRBD2 for D (6 bases). Germline assignment: CDR1 LNHDA and CDR2 SQIVND (reference sequence). Trimming shortened V by 1 base and J by 0 bases, and 10 bases separated the two germline ends. The length of the CDR3 is 15 residues. The CDR3 is CASSIGREGSYEQYF. The CDR3 nucleotides read TGTGCCAGTAGTATAGGGCGGGAAGGCTCCTACGAGCAGTACTTC. Combining the CDR3 with reference TRBV19 and TRBJ2-7 gives the whole variable domain DGGITQSPKYLFRKEGQNVTLSCEQNLNHDAMYWYRQDPGQGLRLIYYSQIVNDFQKGDIAEGYSVSREKKESFPLTVTSAQKNPTAFYLCASSIGREGSYEQYFGPGTRLTVT.

The rearrangement joins TRBV18 to TRBJ2-1; 7 nucleotides agree with TRBD1. The V gene end was trimmed by 3 bases and the J gene end by 4 bases; junction bases not matched to a gene: 3. From germline, CDR1 is KGHSH and CDR2 LQKENI. This CDR3 has 14 residues. CDR3 nucleotide sequence: TGTGCCAGCTCACCGGACAGGAAATACAATGAGCAGTTCTTC. It translates to CASSPDRKYNEQFF.

CDR3 DNA sequence: TGTGCCAGCAGTGAAGCGCGGGCCTATCTGGGTGAGCAGTACTTC. This gives the protein CASSEARAYLGEQYF. This chain connects TRBV6-1 to TRBJ2-7, with D tentatively TRBD2 (5 bases). Germline CDR1 and CDR2: MNHNS and SASEGT. The CDR3 extends over 15 amino acids. Trimming cost V 0 bases and J 7 bases, with 16 bases left between them.

This chain links TRBV10-3 with TRBJ2-7; perhaps TRBD2 as D (6 bases). Germline CDR1 reads ENHRY; CDR2 reads SYGVKD. The V gene lost 10 bases and the J gene lost 0 bases, with 16 bases spanning the gap. The CDR3 has 14 amino acids. CDR3 protein: CATNRDLRSYEQYF. The CDR3 DNA sequence: TGTGCCACCAACCGGGACTTACGCTCCTACGAGCAGTACTTC.

The genes are TRBV7-2 and TRBJ2-3; weak D call: TRBD2 (6 bases). With 4 bases removed from V and 6 bases from J, the gap between germline ends came to 23 bases. There are 17 residues in the CDR3. Germline V gives CDR1 SGHTA, CDR2 FQGNSA. In nucleotides, the CDR3 is TGTGCCAGCAGCTCAAGTGTAGCGGAGTGGGCGCGGGATACGCAGTATTTT. Encoded protein: CASSSSVAEWARDTQYF.

This chain connects TRBV18 to TRBJ2-7; no clear D gene. The V gene's germline CDR1 is KGHSH and CDR2 LQKENI. The CDR3 consists of 13 residues. V was trimmed by 6 bases and J by 7 bases, leaving 16 bases between them. The CDR3 reads CASSPRGDGEQYF. The CDR3 nucleotides are TGTGCCAGCTCCCCCCGTGGGGATGGGGAGCAGTACTTC.